A single sample is the source of the 13 T cell receptor beta chains below, sequenced in a study of vaccination and CD4 T cells after COVID-19. With the Oncomine TCR Beta short-read assay, DNA from cultured CD4+ T cells was sequenced. A single record per CDR3 protein comes from TCRdb applying MiXCR to the PCR reads. The repertoire has under 20,000 distinct CDR3 sequences, around two thirds of them found once; the top ten carry 5.5%. This sample's treatment: 10-day PBMC culture with coronavirus spike peptide pools or control peptides (ViraFEST assay). Antigens of these TCRs are unknown. Sequencing was carried out using CD4+ T cells from blood, cultured in vitro. These receptors originate from a human donor who had recovered from COVID-19.

This rearrangement joins TRBV20-1 to TRBJ2-6, with D hard to call. Germline V CDR1 and CDR2: DFQATT, SNEGSKA (reference sequence). There are 16 residues in the CDR3. V lost 1 base and J 0 bases, leaving 10 bases between the germline ends. Here the CDR3 DNA reads TGCAGTGCTAGAGGGGCGAGAAGCTCTGGGGCCAACGTCCTGACTTTC. Amino acids: CSARGARSSGANVLTF.

This clonotype has a handful of counts. The genes are TRBV2 and TRBJ1-5, with D hard to call. The germline V gene has CDR1 SNHLY and CDR2 FYNNEI. This CDR3 comprises 14 residues. The V gene lost 4 bases and the J gene lost 4 bases, with 11 bases spanning the gap. CDR3 coding DNA: TGTGCCAGCAGTGGGGTCAGCCCAAATCAGCCCCAGCATTTT. This translates into CASSGVSPNQPQHF.

The chain links TRBV5-4 to TRBJ2-3, with D possibly matching TRBD2 (5 bases). CDR3 length: 16 residues. Per the germline V gene, CDR1 is SGHNT and CDR2 is YYREEE (reference sequence). V lost 3 bases, J lost 2 bases, and 16 bases lay in between. DNA for the CDR3: TGTGCCAGCAGCTCGAGGGTAAGCGGCGCCACAGATACGCAGTATTTT. Translated: CASSSRVSGATDTQYF.

The chain has TRBV10-3 and TRBJ2-2; tentative D call: TRBD2 (6 bases). The CDR3 runs 13 residues. Trimming left V 10 bases short and J 3 bases short, with 12 bases between. Germline CDR1 and CDR2: ENHRY and SYGVKD. As DNA, the CDR3 is TGTGCCACTCGCGGGGCCCACACCGGGGAGCTGTTTTTT. Encoded protein: CATRGAHTGELFF.

The V gene is TRBV2, the J gene TRBJ1-5; 8 bases map to TRBD1. With V trimmed by 10 bases and J by 6 bases, 8 bases remained unmatched. CDR1 is SNHLY, CDR2 FYNNEI, per germline. The CDR3 has 13 residues. Written as DNA, the CDR3 is TGTGCCACGCACCAGGGGGCGGCTCAGCCCCAGCATTTT. Its protein is CATHQGAAQPQHF.

The rearrangement links TRBV7-9 to TRBJ1-1, with 9 bases identical to TRBD1. Germline CDR1 is SEHNR and CDR2 is FQNEAQ (reference sequence). J gave up 3 bases and V 5 bases, and 7 bases lay outside the gene matches. This CDR3 has 15 residues. The CDR3 here is CASSLQGAHYTEAFF. The DNA for the CDR3 is TGTGCCAGCAGCCTACAGGGGGCCCACTACACTGAAGCTTTCTTT.

The chain uses TRBV18 and TRBJ2-7, with D possibly being TRBD2 (6 bases). The CDR3 has 19 amino acids. Germline CDR1 reads KGHSH; CDR2 reads LQKENI. V lost 2 bases and J 1 base, leaving 24 bases between the germline ends. CDR3 in amino acids: CASSPTGLTLGEASYEQYF. CDR3 bases: TGTGCCAGCTCACCAACCGGACTAACTCTGGGGGAGGCGTCCTACGAGCAGTACTTC.

This clonotype showed up just a few times. The chain carries TRBV6-1 and TRBJ1-2, with a tentative D call TRBD1 (5 bases). Trimming shortened V by 5 bases and J by 7 bases, and 14 bases separated the two germline ends. Per germline, CDR1 MNHNS and CDR2 SASEGT. CDR3 length equals 13 residues. As DNA, the CDR3 is TGTGCCAGCAGTAAGGAGGGGCGGCGTGGCTACACCTTC. It encodes CASSKEGRRGYTF.

The chain uses TRBV29-1 and TRBJ1-1, with a weak D call TRBD1 (6 bases). Germline CDR1 reads SQVTM; CDR2 reads ANQGSEA. The CDR3 contains 12 residues. V was pared by 2 bases and J by 4 bases, with 8 bases between. The CDR3 loop is CSVERGTTEAFF. In DNA, the CDR3 is TGCAGCGTTGAAAGGGGGACCACTGAAGCTTTCTTT.

The chain's CDR3 is CASSIGGAGETQYF. In DNA form, the CDR3 reads TGTGCCAGCAGTATAGGGGGGGCTGGGGAGACCCAGTACTTC. The J gene is TRBJ2-5, the V gene TRBV6-1; possible D gene TRBD2, 7 bases. CDR3 length: 14 residues. Germline V gene lookup returns CDR1 MNHNS and CDR2 SASEGT. Trimming removed 5 bases from V and 5 bases from J, with 15 bases in between.

This clonotype appeared a single time. The chain is built from TRBV7-3 and TRBJ2-2; 11 nucleotides line up with TRBD2. The V gene end was trimmed by 5 bases and the J gene end by 7 bases; junction bases not matched to a gene: 3. The CDR3 contains 14 residues. CDR1 is SGHTA, CDR2 FQGTGA, per germline. Here the CDR3 DNA reads TGTGCCAGCAGCCCCGGGACTAGCGGCGGGGAGCTGTTTTTT. Its protein is CASSPGTSGGELFF.

This clonotype was seen a few times. V is TRBV6-5 and J is TRBJ2-7; possibly TRBD2 for D (7 bases). V shed 4 bases and J shed 3 bases, with 16 bases lying between them. The CDR3 is 15 residues long. CDR1 and CDR2 from the germline V gene are MNHEY and SVGAGI. The CDR3 DNA follows: TGTGCCAGCAGTTCCTGGGGGGCGGGGGACTACGAGCAGTACTTC. Its protein is CASSSWGAGDYEQYF.

The chain uses TRBV27 and TRBJ1-2; D call uncertain. V shed 6 bases and J shed 7 bases, with 12 bases lying between them. The CDR3 runs to 12 residues. CDR1 MNHEY and CDR2 SMNVEV come from the germline V gene (reference sequence). DNA for the CDR3: TGTGCCAGCAGCCAAGCCGGGGTTGGCTACACCTTC. Its translation is CASSQAGVGYTF.